The 11 T cell receptor beta chains reported below all come from one sample, sequenced in a study of T cells in Graves' hyperthyroidism and ophthalmopathy. Amplification of TCR beta CDR3 regions was performed using RNA transcripts as template. When the TCR CDR3 underwent first-round RT-PCR, the HTBI primer set was used. TCRdb used MiXCR to reprocess the multiplex PCR reads, holding one entry per CDR3 protein. The table lists some 800,000 distinct CDR3 sequences, about two fifths of them singletons, with around 9.3% in the top ten. Sequencing was performed on blood. The receptors here all came from a man aged 18 to 30 with Graves' hyperthyroidism.

This chain connects TRBV7-9 to TRBJ1-6, with D uncertain. V lost 3 bases and J lost 7, with 25 bases in between. This CDR3 is built from 19 residues. Per germline, CDR1 SEHNR and CDR2 FQNEAQ (reference sequence). The CDR3 here is CASSLSARSERRWNSPLHF. CDR3 in DNA: TGTGCCAGCAGCTTGTCGGCCAGGTCCGAAAGGAGATGGAATTCACCCCTCCACTTT.

This clonotype was observed at least ten times. This rearrangement joins TRBV20-1 to TRBJ2-7; D gene uncertain. Germline CDR1 reads DFQATT; CDR2 reads SNEGSKA (reference sequence). This CDR3 spans 13 amino acids. Trimming took 3 bases from V and 1 from J, leaving 10 bases between them. CDR3 coding DNA: TGCAGTGCTAGCGGCCCTAGGTCCTACGAGCAGTACTTC. Translated, it gives CSASGPRSYEQYF.

The chain recombines TRBV2 with TRBJ1-2; the D is unclear. Germline V gene lookup returns CDR1 SNHLY and CDR2 FYNNEI. Between the trimmed V and J ends, which lost 6 bases and 4 bases, there was a span of 12 bases. The CDR3 contains 13 residues. Written as DNA, the CDR3 is TGTGCCAGCAGCCCCAGAGGATCCTATGGCTACACCTTC. The encoded protein is CASSPRGSYGYTF.

This clonotype was seen ten or more times. The chain employs TRBV10-3 and TRBJ1-2; maybe TRBD1 (5 bases). The CDR3 extends over 15 amino acids. V was clipped by 2 bases and J by 3 bases, with 13 bases between them. Germline V gives CDR1 ENHRY, CDR2 SYGVKD. Here the CDR3 DNA reads TGTGCCATCAGTGAGCGCGCAGGGCTCGACTATGGCTACACCTTC. Translation gives CAISERAGLDYGYTF.

This chain joins TRBV5-5 and TRBJ1-1; D is uncertain. Germline V gene sequence: CDR1 SGHKS, CDR2 YYEKEE (reference sequence). Deletions cut 0 bases from V and 0 bases from J, with 6 bases between. The CDR3 covers 14 residues. Here the CDR3 DNA reads TGTGCCAGCAGCTTGGCCTGGGTGAACACTGAAGCTTTCTTT. This gives the protein CASSLAWVNTEAFF. The full variable domain, rest sourced from reference TRBV5-5 and TRBJ1-1, is DAGVTQSPTHLIKTRGQQVTLRCSPISGHKSVSWYQQVLGQGPQFIFQYYEKEERGRGNFPDRFSARQFPNYSSELNVNALLLGDSALYLCASSLAWVNTEAFFGQGTRLTVV.

The V and J genes are TRBV6-5 and TRBJ1-5, with D possibly TRBD1 on 6 matching bases. This CDR3 comprises 16 residues. Germline loops: CDR1 MNHEY, CDR2 SVGAGI. Deletions cut 0 bases from V and 0 bases from J, with 9 bases between. The CDR3 region is CASSYSAGASNQPQHF. CDR3 coding DNA: TGTGCCAGCAGTTACTCAGCAGGGGCTAGCAATCAGCCCCAGCATTTT.

This clonotype was seen a few times. The V call is TRBV7-2, the J call TRBJ1-4; D is ambiguous. The CDR3 totals 12 residues. V lost 8 bases, J lost 4 bases, and 8 bases lay in between. The germline V gene encodes CDR1 SGHTA and CDR2 FQGNSA. This chain's CDR3 is CASSPYNEKLFF. CDR3 in DNA: TGTGCCAGCTCACCCTATAATGAAAAACTGTTTTTT.

The gene calls are TRBV5-1 and TRBJ1-2; TRBD1 agrees at 9 bases. J lost 5 bases, V lost 4 bases, and 9 bases had no gene match. The CDR3 is 15 residues long. Germline lookup yields CDR1 SGHRS and CDR2 YFSETQ. The CDR3 here is CASSIQGASVYGYTF. As DNA, the CDR3 is TGCGCCAGCAGCATACAGGGGGCGAGTGTTTATGGCTACACCTTC.

V and J are TRBV24-1 and TRBJ2-1; possibly TRBD2 for D (7 bases). V lost 7 bases, J lost 5 bases, and 11 bases lay in between. There are 13 residues in the CDR3. From germline, CDR1 is KGHDR and CDR2 SFDVKD. CDR3 region: CATRGGGNNEQFF. Written as DNA, the CDR3 is TGTGCCACCAGAGGGGGAGGGAACAATGAGCAGTTCTTC.

This sequence joins TRBV9 and TRBJ2-2; D is unclear. Germline CDR1 and CDR2: SGDLS and YYNGEE. Trimming stripped 6 bases from V and 6 bases from J, with 15 bases between. The CDR3 has 14 residues. The CDR3 sequence is CASTPGGSAGELFF. In DNA, the CDR3 is TGTGCCAGCACGCCCGGCGGAAGCGCCGGGGAGCTGTTTTTT.

This clonotype was counted ten times or more. The chain has TRBV7-9 and TRBJ2-5; TRBD1 agrees at 8 bases. Germline V gene data show CDR1 as SEHNR and CDR2 as FQNEAQ (reference sequence). The CDR3 loop spans 15 amino acids. Trimming at V came to 5 bases and at J to 4 bases, leaving 9 bases not matched to a gene. The CDR3 DNA is TGTGCCAGCAGCCCAAACAACGACAGGGGAGAGACCCAGTACTTC. The encoded protein is CASSPNNDRGETQYF.